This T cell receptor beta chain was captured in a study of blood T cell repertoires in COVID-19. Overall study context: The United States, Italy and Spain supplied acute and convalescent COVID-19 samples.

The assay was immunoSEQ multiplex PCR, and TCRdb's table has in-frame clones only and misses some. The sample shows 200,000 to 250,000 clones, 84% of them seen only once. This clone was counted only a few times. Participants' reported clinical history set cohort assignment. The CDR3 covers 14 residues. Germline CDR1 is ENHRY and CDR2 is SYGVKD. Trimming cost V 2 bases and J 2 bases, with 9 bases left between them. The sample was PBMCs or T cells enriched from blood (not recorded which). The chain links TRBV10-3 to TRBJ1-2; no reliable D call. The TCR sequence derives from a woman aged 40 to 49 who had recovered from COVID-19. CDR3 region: CAISERGRNYGYTF. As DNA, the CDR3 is TGTGCCATCAGTGAGCGAGGTAGGAACTATGGCTACACCTTC.